These 18 T cell receptor beta chains came from one sample sequenced in a study of blood T cell repertoires in COVID-19. Measured with immunoSEQ multiplex PCR; TCRdb has only the in-frame clones, and not every one. Among fewer than 400,000 clones, approximately 81% were seen once, and the ten largest hold 1.9%. Sequenced material: PBMCs or T cells enriched from blood (not recorded which). These receptors all stem from a woman younger than 45 who had been exposed to COVID-19.

The rearrangement joins TRBV11-2 to TRBJ2-2; 10 nucleotides agree with TRBD2. The germline V gene encodes CDR1 SGHAT and CDR2 FQNNGV. V lost 6 bases, J lost 4 bases, and 5 bases stayed unmatched. CDR3 length equals 15 residues. This chain's CDR3 is CASRSGGASTGELFF. CDR3 sequence (DNA): TGTGCCAGCAGGAGCGGGGGGGCTAGCACCGGGGAGCTGTTTTTT.

The V call is TRBV7-9, the J call TRBJ1-5, with D possibly TRBD1 on 5 matching bases. The V and J ends lost 1 base and 0 bases respectively, with 10 bases between them. This CDR3 has 16 amino acids. Looked up from germline, CDR1 is SEHNR and CDR2 is FQNEAQ (reference sequence). CDR3 in DNA: TGTGCCAGCAGCTTAGGGAAGGACACTAGCAATCAGCCCCAGCATTTT. Translated, it gives CASSLGKDTSNQPQHF. Variable domain in full (rest from reference TRBV7-9 and TRBJ1-5): DTGVSQNPRHKITKRGQNVTFRCDPISEHNRLYWYRQTLGQGPEFLTYFQNEAQLEKSRLLSDRFSAERPKGSFSTLEIQRTEQGDSAMYLCASSLGKDTSNQPQHFGDGTRLSIL.

The chain links TRBV6-2 or TRBV6-3 to TRBJ2-7; 12 bases are shared with TRBD2. V dropped 4 bases and J dropped 5; count of bases not matched to a gene: 9. Germline values: CDR1 MNHEY, CDR2 SVGEGT. This CDR3 spans 16 amino acids. CDR3 sequence reads: CASSSWTSGNPHEQYF. CDR3 nucleotide sequence: TGTGCCAGCAGTTCCTGGACTAGCGGGAACCCCCACGAGCAGTACTTC.

The chain uses TRBV10-3 and TRBJ2-7, with 11 bases aligning to TRBD2. This CDR3 contains 14 residues. V was clipped by 6 bases and J by 1 base; unmatched bases: 2. Germline CDR1 and CDR2: ENHRY and SYGVKD. The DNA of the CDR3 is TGTGCCATCAGCACTAGCGGGAGATCCTACGAGCAGTACTTC. Protein sequence: CAISTSGRSYEQYF.

J is TRBJ2-7 and V is TRBV27; tentatively, D is TRBD1 (6 bases). The germline CDR1 and CDR2 sequences are MNHEY and SMNVEV (reference sequence). Trimming shortened V by 6 bases and J by 4 bases, and 10 bases separated the two germline ends. The CDR3 has 12 residues. CDR3 in DNA: TGTGCCAGCAGCAAAGGACAGTACGAGCAGTACTTC. Its protein product is CASSKGQYEQYF.

V usage is TRBV28 and J usage is TRBJ2-7; 8 bases align to TRBD1. J gave up 0 bases and V 4 bases, and 2 bases lay outside the gene matches. Germline V gives CDR1 MDHEN, CDR2 SYDVKM. The CDR3 is 14 amino acids. CDR3 nucleotide sequence: TGTGCCAGCAGTTATCAGGGGGCCTCCTACGAGCAGTACTTC. This sequence encodes CASSYQGASYEQYF. Filled out from reference TRBV28 and TRBJ2-7, the complete variable domain reads DVKVTQSSRYLVKRTGEKVFLECVQDMDHENMFWYRQDPGLGLRLIYFSYDVKMKEKGDIPEGYSVSREKKERFSLILESASTNQTSMYLCASSYQGASYEQYFGPGTRLTVT.

This rearrangement joins TRBV27 to TRBJ2-1; perhaps TRBD1 as D (6 bases). The ends were cut back, 6 bases at V and 0 bases at J, with 12 bases in the middle. The length of the CDR3 is 15 residues. CDR1 is MNHEY and CDR2 is SMNVEV in the germline V gene (reference sequence). In nucleotides, the CDR3 is TGTGCCAGCAGCCCGATACAGGGCTCCTACAATGAGCAGTTCTTC. Amino acid sequence: CASSPIQGSYNEQFF.

J is TRBJ2-7 and V is TRBV6-1; D uncertain. This CDR3 contains 13 residues. V gave up 0 bases and J gave up 4 bases, with 7 bases separating them. Germline V CDR1 and CDR2: MNHNS, SASEGT. The CDR3, as DNA: TGTGCCAGCAGTGAAGCAGGAGAATACGAGCAGTACTTC. Translating it yields CASSEAGEYEQYF.

This clone appeared a few times. This chain uses TRBV19 with TRBJ1-2, with D possibly being TRBD1 (6 bases). Germline V gene data show CDR1 as LNHDA and CDR2 as SQIVND (reference sequence). CDR3 size: 12 residues. Trimming took 7 bases from V and 8 from J, leaving 14 bases between them. This CDR3 is CASKQGESGYTF. CDR3 bases: TGTGCCAGTAAACAGGGTGAGAGCGGCTACACCTTC.

The V call is TRBV4-1, the J call TRBJ2-7; 11 bases agree with TRBD2. The V and J ends lost 1 base and 2 bases, in that order; junction bases with no gene match: 7. Germline lookup yields CDR1 MGHRA and CDR2 YSYEKL. The CDR3 extends over 17 amino acids. In nucleotides, the CDR3 is TGCGCCAGCAGCCAAGCACCGACTAGCGGGGCCCCCTACGAGCAGTACTTC. It yields the protein CASSQAPTSGAPYEQYF.

CDR3 nucleotide sequence: TGTGCCACCAGCAGAGATGGGACACCCAGCTATCAGCCCCAGCATTTT. As protein: CATSRDGTPSYQPQHF. This sequence joins TRBV15 and TRBJ1-5, with a tentative D call TRBD1 (6 bases). This CDR3 contains 16 residues. Trimming stripped 0 bases from V and 5 bases from J, with 14 bases between. Per the germline V gene, CDR1 is LNHNV and CDR2 is YYDKDF (reference sequence).

The chain recombines TRBV3-1 (or the pseudogene TRBV3-2) with TRBJ1-3; no definite D call. CDR3 length: 13 residues. Germline loops: CDR1 LGHDT, CDR2 YNNKEL (reference sequence). Trimming pared 1 base from V and 12 bases from J, leaving 13 bases between. CDR3 protein: CASSQVTESGIYF. CDR3 bases: TGTGCCAGCAGCCAAGTTACGGAATCAGGCATATATTTT.

The chain has TRBV19 and TRBJ2-6; TRBD2 is a possible D gene (5 bases). Looked up from germline, CDR1 is LNHDA and CDR2 is SQIVND (reference sequence). V was clipped by 7 bases and J by 0 bases, with 16 bases between them. The CDR3 has 17 amino acids. The CDR3 here is CASTGRKSSSGANVLTF. The CDR3 bases are TGTGCCAGTACGGGAAGGAAAAGCTCCTCTGGGGCCAACGTCCTGACTTTC. The whole variable domain, remainder taken from reference TRBV19 and TRBJ2-6, is DGGITQSPKYLFRKEGQNVTLSCEQNLNHDAMYWYRQDPGQGLRLIYYSQIVNDFQKGDIAEGYSVSREKKESFPLTVTSAQKNPTAFYLCASTGRKSSSGANVLTFGAGSRLTVL.

Concerning this clone itself: In the same sample, other DNA sequences code for this CDR3. This chain uses TRBV28 with TRBJ1-1, with a tentative D call TRBD1 (5 bases). CDR1 and CDR2 (germline): MDHEN, SYDVKM. Trimming shortened V by 3 bases and J by 0 bases, and 8 bases separated the two germline ends. The length of the CDR3 is 14 residues. CDR3 sequence (DNA): TGTGCCAGCAGTTTGGGGGGGATGAACACTGAAGCTTTCTTT. Translating it yields CASSLGGMNTEAFF.

V gene TRBV4-3 combines with J gene TRBJ2-7, with 7 bases that match TRBD1. Per germline, CDR1 LGHNA and CDR2 YSLEER. V lost 8 bases and J lost 2; bases outside the gene matches: 9. The length of the CDR3 is 14 residues. The CDR3 DNA follows: TGCGCCAGCGACGCCCGGGACAGTGCCTACGAGCAGTACTTC. Residues: CASDARDSAYEQYF.

Notes on this clone: This same CDR3 is encoded by further DNA sequences in the sample. The chain carries TRBV2 and TRBJ2-7; D is perhaps TRBD1 (5 bases). The germline V gene has CDR1 SNHLY and CDR2 FYNNEI. This CDR3 region has 13 residues. V lost 8 bases, J lost 2 bases, and 13 bases lay in between. CDR3 DNA sequence: TGTGCCAGCTCGCGAGACAGTACCTACGAGCAGTACTTC. Encoded protein: CASSRDSTYEQYF.

The V gene is TRBV12-3 or TRBV12-4, the J gene TRBJ1-4; no firm D call. The CDR3 extends over 13 amino acids. V lost 6 bases and J 8 bases, leaving 13 bases between the germline ends. The CDR3 DNA follows: TGTGCCAGCAGCCCAGCGGGTGGGGAAAAACTGTTTTTT. Its translation is CASSPAGGEKLFF.

V usage is TRBV5-4 and J usage is TRBJ2-7; D gene ambiguous. The CDR3 covers 14 residues. Germline lookup yields CDR1 SGHNT and CDR2 YYREEE (reference sequence). Trimming pared 3 bases from V and 2 bases from J, leaving 12 bases between. The CDR3 DNA sequence: TGTGCCAGCAGCTCTAGGTCTCCCCCCTACGAGCAGTACTTC. It yields the protein CASSSRSPPYEQYF.